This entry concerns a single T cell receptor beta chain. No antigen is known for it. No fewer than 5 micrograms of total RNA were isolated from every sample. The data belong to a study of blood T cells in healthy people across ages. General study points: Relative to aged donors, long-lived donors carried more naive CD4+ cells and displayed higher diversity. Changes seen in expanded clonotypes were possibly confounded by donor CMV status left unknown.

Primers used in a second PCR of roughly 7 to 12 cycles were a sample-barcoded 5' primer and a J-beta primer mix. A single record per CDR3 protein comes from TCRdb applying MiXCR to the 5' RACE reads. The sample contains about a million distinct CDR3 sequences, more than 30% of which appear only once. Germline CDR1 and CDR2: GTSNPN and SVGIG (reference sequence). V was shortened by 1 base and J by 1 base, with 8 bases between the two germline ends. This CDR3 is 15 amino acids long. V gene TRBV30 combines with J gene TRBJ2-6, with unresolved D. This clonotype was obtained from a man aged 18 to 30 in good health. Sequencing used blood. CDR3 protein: CAWSAPISGANVLTF. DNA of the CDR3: TGTGCCTGGAGTGCCCCAATATCTGGGGCCAACGTCCTGACTTTC.